The rows below give T cell receptor beta chains drawn from one sample of a study of beta chain features in type 1 diabetes. Sequencing was performed with immunoSEQ multiplex PCR; in TCRdb, only in-frame clones are kept and a portion is missing. The table includes approximately 240,000 clones, more than 15% detected once. The sample consisted of naive CD4+ T cells from blood. The source is a man aged 30-40 years with type 1 diabetes. The CDR3 runs from the conserved cysteine through the conserved F or W. A D gene is named only where the DNA matches it firmly. The size field is filled for only some rows; it gives once, few, many or a size class.

clone_size d_call j_call v_call cdr3_nt cdr3_aa
few TRBD1 TRBJ1-1 TRBV29-1 TGCAGCCTGAAGGCAGGGGGCGCTGAAGCTTTCTTT CSLKAGGAEAFF
- - TRBJ1-1 TRBV30 TGTGCCTGGAGTGTACGTGAAGCTTTCTTT CAWSVREAFF
few - TRBJ2-5 TRBV25-1 TGTGCCAGCAATACGGGCTCCGGAGAGACCCAGTACTTC CASNTGSGETQYF
- TRBD1 TRBJ2-1 TRBV5-1 TGCGCCAGCAGCCCGACAGGGGTTTCCTACAATGAGCAGTTCTTC CASSPTGVSYNEQFF
few TRBD1 TRBJ2-5 TRBV7-2 TGTGCCAGCAGCGCAATGGGACAGGGGAGGACCCAGTACTTC CASSAMGQGRTQYF
few TRBD2 TRBJ2-7 TRBV5-1 TGCGCCAGCAGCCGGGAAGCGGGAACCTACGAGCAGTACTTC CASSREAGTYEQYF
few TRBD2 TRBJ2-5 TRBV4-1 TGCGCCAGCAGCCCGTATAGCGGGAGGGACCAAGAGACCCAGTACTTC CASSPYSGRDQETQYF
- - TRBJ1-2 TRBV5-4 TGTGCCAGCAGCTTGGCTCAACAGCTTAACTATGGCTACACCTTC CASSLAQQLNYGYTF
few - TRBJ1-1 TRBV29-1 TGCAGCGTTAAGGAGGGGAACACTGAAGCTTTCTTT CSVKEGNTEAFF
few TRBD2 TRBJ2-1 TRBV5-1 TGCGCCAGCAGCCAATTGGGCGCGGGAGCCTACAATGAGCAGTTCTTC CASSQLGAGAYNEQFF
few - TRBJ2-5 TRBV29-1 TGCAGCGTTATGAGTGTCATCTTGCGGGAGACCCAGTACTTC CSVMSVILRETQYF
- - TRBJ1-1 TRBV5-4 TGTGCCAGCAGCTTTGACGCAAGCACTGAAGCTTTCTTT CASSFDASTEAFF
- TRBD1 TRBJ2-4 TRBV18 TGTGCCAGCTCACCCGGGACAGGGGACATTCAGTACTTC CASSPGTGDIQYF
few - TRBJ1-1 TRBV7-9 TGTGCCAGCAGCCGCGATGAGGGTAACGCTTTCTTT CASSRDEGNAFF
- TRBD2 TRBJ2-3 TRBV7-9 TGTGCCAGCAGCCCCGGACTAGCGGGAGTCGGTACGCAGTATTTT CASSPGLAGVGTQYF
- - TRBJ1-2 TRBV7-2 TGTGCCAGCAGCTCCGTGCCTCCGGTACCGGGCTACACCTTC CASSSVPPVPGYTF
few - TRBJ2-7 TRBV4-1 TGCGCCAGCAGCCAAGAGAGGGGAAGGGAGCAGTACTTC CASSQERGREQYF
- - TRBJ1-2 TRBV27 TGTGCCAGCAGTTTATCGGGGGGTTTGTATGGCTACACCTTC CASSLSGGLYGYTF
- - TRBJ1-5 TRBV6-5 TGTGCCAGCAGTTCAGGGCAGGGTAATCAGCCCCAGCATTTT CASSSGQGNQPQHF
- TRBD2 TRBJ2-1 TRBV29-1 TGCAGCGTTACCGGACTAGTGCCCTACAATGAGCAGTTCTTC CSVTGLVPYNEQFF
few TRBD1 TRBJ2-7 TRBV5-4 TGTGCCAGCAGCCATGACAGGGCCATCTACGAGCAGTACTTC CASSHDRAIYEQYF
few - TRBJ2-7 TRBV30 TGTGCCTGGAGTGGCCAGGGTTACGAGCAGTACTTC CAWSGQGYEQYF
- TRBD2 TRBJ2-1 TRBV9 TGTGCCAGCAGCTCCCTTTTGTCAGCGGGAGGTGCCAATGAGCAGTTCTTC CASSSLLSAGGANEQFF
few - TRBJ2-1 TRBV2 TGTGCCAGCAGTGTTAGACGGTCAGAGGATGAGCAGTTCTTC CASSVRRSEDEQFF
- - TRBJ2-5 TRBV5-4 TGTGCCAGCAGCTTACGGGACTCCGTCGCGGAGACCCAGTACTTC CASSLRDSVAETQYF
- - TRBJ1-5 TRBV7-2 TGTGCCAGCAGCTCCGGGGTGCAACAGCCCCAGCATTTT CASSSGVQQPQHF
- - TRBJ2-4 TRBV7-2 TGTGCCAGCAGCTTAGCGCATGAGGTCAACATTCAGTACTTC CASSLAHEVNIQYF
- - TRBJ2-5 TRBV4-1 TGCGCCAGCAGCCCCCTGCTCGTTGTAGAGACCCAGTACTTC CASSPLLVVETQYF
once - TRBJ2-6 TRBV15 TGTGCCACCAGCAGAGATCTGGGGGCCAACGTCCTGACTTTC CATSRDLGANVLTF
few TRBD1 TRBJ1-2 TRBV18 TGTGCCAGCTTCCAGACAGGGGGCTTTGGCTACACCTTC CASFQTGGFGYTF
few - TRBJ2-1 TRBV29-1 TGCAGCGTTGAACGGGTCTCCTACAATGAGCAGTTCTTC CSVERVSYNEQFF
few - TRBJ1-1 TRBV30 TGTGCCTGGAGTATTAACACTGAAGCTTTCTTT CAWSINTEAFF
- - TRBJ2-1 TRBV5-1 TGCGCCAGCAGCCTTCGGGGGCAGACCTACAATGAGCAGTTCTTC CASSLRGQTYNEQFF
- - TRBJ2-4 TRBV6-5 TGTGCCAGCAGACCCAGGGTTGGCATTCAGTACTTC CASRPRVGIQYF
- TRBD1 TRBJ2-5 TRBV13 TGTGCCAGCAGCTCAGGGACAGGGGTCCAAGAGACCCAGTACTTC CASSSGTGVQETQYF
- - TRBJ1-1 TRBV10-3 TGTGCCATCAGTGAGTCAGGAACCACTGAAGCTTTCTTT CAISESGTTEAFF
- - TRBJ2-7 TRBV5-1 TGCGCCAGCAGCTTGGTTCCAGGCTCCTACGAGCAGTACTTC CASSLVPGSYEQYF
- TRBD2 TRBJ2-5 TRBV29-1 TGCAGCGTTCGGGAGGGAGGAGAGACCCAGTACTTC CSVREGGETQYF
once TRBD2 TRBJ2-5 TRBV9 TGTGCCAGCAGCGTAAGAGGGAGGGGAGAAACCCAGTACTTC CASSVRGRGETQYF
- TRBD1 TRBJ2-1 TRBV2 TGTGCCAGCAGTCCCAGGACAGGATCCAATGAGCAGTTCTTC CASSPRTGSNEQFF
- - TRBJ2-2 TRBV5-1 TGCGCCAGCAGCATACAGGGCTATGAGCCCGGGGAGCTGTTTTTT CASSIQGYEPGELFF
- - TRBJ2-3 TRBV30 TGTGCCTGGGGAGAGGGCACAGATACGCAGTATTTT CAWGEGTDTQYF
- - TRBJ2-7 TRBV6-6 TGTGCCAGCAGTTACGAGGGGACAACCCACGAGCAGTACTTC CASSYEGTTHEQYF
few - TRBJ1-2 TRBV2 TGTGCCAGCAGCGACAGCGGCTACACCTTC CASSDSGYTF
few - TRBJ2-7 TRBV5-4 TGTGCCAGCAGCCTTGGGGGGAGACGCTCCTACGAGCAGTACTTC CASSLGGRRSYEQYF